These T cell receptor beta chains were read from a single sample in a study of Ad26.COV2.S vaccination and SARS-CoV-2 variants. Measured with immunoSEQ multiplex PCR; TCRdb has only the in-frame clones, and not every one. Of approximately 480,000 clones listed, about 83% are singletons. The sequencing here drew on peripheral blood, taken in a trial of Ad26.COV2.S vaccine versus placebo. The source is a person between 18 and 65 years old who received the Ad26.COV2.S COVID-19 vaccine or a placebo. The CDR3 runs from the conserved cysteine through the conserved F or W. D genes are given only for firm matches. Not every row has a clone size; where given, it reads once, few, many or a size class.

j_gene,abundance,v_gene,d_gene,len,CDR3aa,CDR3nt
TRBJ2-5,-,TRBV30,-,14,CAWSVSSRGETQYF,TGTGCCTGGAGTGTCAGTTCTAGAGGAGAGACCCAGTACTTC
TRBJ2-1,-,TRBV7-2,TRBD2,15,CASSVSGSVWNEQFF,TGTGCCAGCAGCGTCAGCGGGAGTGTATGGAATGAGCAGTTCTTC
TRBJ2-3,-,TRBV6-2/TRBV6-3,TRBD2,16,CASSPSSGASTDTQYF,TGTGCCAGCAGCCCTTCTAGCGGGGCTAGCACAGATACGCAGTATTTT
TRBJ1-4,few,TRBV19,-,16,CASSNYKLAANEKLFF,TGTGCCAGTAGTAACTACAAGCTCGCGGCTAATGAAAAACTGTTTTTT
TRBJ2-7,-,TRBV12-3/TRBV12-4,-,13,CASRRTGTYEQYF,TGTGCCAGCAGACGGACGGGAACCTACGAGCAGTACTTC
TRBJ2-3,-,TRBV19,TRBD2,16,CASSLAGSWGTDTQYF,TGTGCCAGTAGTTTAGCGGGTTCTTGGGGCACAGATACGCAGTATTTT
TRBJ1-5,-,TRBV3-1/TRBV3-2,TRBD1,17,CASSQEGQTYSNQPQHF,TGTGCCAGCAGCCAAGAGGGACAGACTTATAGCAATCAGCCCCAGCATTTT
TRBJ2-7,-,TRBV28,TRBD2,16,CASSGTSGGSSYEQYF,TGTGCCAGCAGTGGAACTAGCGGGGGGAGCTCCTACGAGCAGTACTTC
TRBJ1-1,-,TRBV7-3,-,15,CASSPTPTRFTEAFF,TGTGCCAGCAGCCCCACCCCGACTCGATTCACTGAAGCTTTCTTT
TRBJ2-6,-,TRBV6-4,-,19,CASSPLGGQTVSGANVLTF,TGTGCCAGCAGCCCCCTGGGGGGACAGACCGTCTCTGGGGCCAACGTCCTGACTTTC
TRBJ2-3,-,TRBV6-5,-,14,CASVPGLELGTQYF,TGTGCCAGCGTCCCCGGTTTGGAGTTGGGTACGCAGTATTTT
TRBJ2-3,-,TRBV7-9,-,12,CASSLSGDTQYF,TGTGCCAGCAGCTTGAGCGGAGATACGCAGTATTTT
TRBJ2-7,once,TRBV6-6,-,13,CASSYLQGYEQYF,TGTGCCAGCAGTTATCTCCAGGGCTACGAGCAGTACTTC
TRBJ1-4,-,TRBV29-1,-,15,CSVRQGLFGNEKLFF,TGCAGCGTTCGCCAGGGTTTATTTGGTAATGAAAAACTGTTTTTT
TRBJ1-5,-,TRBV6-2/TRBV6-3,-,14,CASSYSTGNQPQHF,TGTGCCAGCAGTTACTCTACGGGTAATCAGCCCCAGCATTTT
TRBJ1-6,-,TRBV7-9,-,15,CASRQARMGDEPLHF,TGTGCCAGCAGGCAAGCTAGGATGGGCGATGAACCCCTCCACTTT
TRBJ1-4,-,TRBV19,-,12,CASSIRAEKLFF,TGTGCCAGTAGTATCAGGGCTGAAAAACTGTTTTTT
TRBJ2-1,once,TRBV10-3,-,14,CAISDVGARDEQFF,TGTGCCATCAGTGATGTTGGGGCCCGGGATGAGCAGTTCTTC
TRBJ1-1,-,TRBV30,-,11,CAWIDRGEAFF,TGTGCCTGGATAGACCGGGGGGAAGCTTTCTTT
TRBJ1-1,-,TRBV30,-,12,CAWSGPNTEAFF,TGTGCCTGGAGTGGACCTAACACTGAAGCTTTCTTT
TRBJ2-6,-,TRBV4-2,TRBD1,18,CASSQDRDRKPGANVLTF,TGTGCCAGCAGCCAGGACAGGGATCGGAAGCCTGGGGCCAACGTCCTGACTTTC
TRBJ1-1,-,TRBV18,-,15,CASSPPGQGRPEAFF,TGTGCCAGCTCACCACCGGGGCAGGGGAGGCCTGAAGCTTTCTTT
TRBJ1-2,-,TRBV19,-,14,CASSIGDPDAGYTF,TGTGCCAGTAGTATAGGCGACCCCGACGCTGGCTACACCTTC
TRBJ2-7,few,TRBV9,-,15,CASSVTSGDTYEQYF,TGTGCCAGCAGCGTTACTTCCGGGGACACCTACGAGCAGTACTTC
TRBJ2-5,-,TRBV7-3,-,16,CASSLTGEATGETQYF,TGTGCCAGCAGCTTAACGGGAGAGGCTACAGGGGAGACCCAGTACTTC
TRBJ2-7,-,TRBV11-3,TRBD2,12,CASSSTGGEQYF,TGTGCCAGCAGCTCTACGGGGGGTGAGCAGTACTTC
TRBJ2-7,-,TRBV2,-,12,CASSDIGVEQYF,TGTGCCAGCAGTGATATAGGGGTCGAGCAGTACTTC
TRBJ1-5,-,TRBV10-3,-,13,CAINKDPDQPQHF,TGTGCCATCAACAAGGACCCTGATCAGCCCCAGCATTTT
TRBJ2-1,-,TRBV10-3,-,11,CAIGSRDEQFF,TGTGCCATCGGGAGTCGGGATGAGCAGTTCTTC
TRBJ2-3,-,TRBV11-2,-,16,CASSLNRGRGTDTQYF,TGTGCCAGCAGCTTAAATCGTGGGCGGGGCACAGATACGCAGTATTTT
TRBJ1-1,-,TRBV19,-,13,CASSIDLLTDAFF,TGTGCCAGTAGTATAGATCTACTTACAGACGCTTTCTTT
TRBJ2-1,-,TRBV5-1,-,14,CASSRIQDYNEQFF,TGCGCCAGCAGCAGAATTCAGGATTACAATGAGCAGTTCTTC
TRBJ1-1,-,TRBV6-5,-,15,CASTRPGVMNTEAFF,TGTGCCAGCACCCGTCCGGGCGTCATGAACACTGAAGCTTTCTTT
TRBJ2-3,-,TRBV11-3,-,13,CASSFDTRDTQYF,TGTGCCAGCAGCTTTGACACTAGAGATACGCAGTATTTT
TRBJ2-1,-,TRBV7-2,TRBD2,15,CASSTTSGRAGEQFF,TGTGCCAGCAGCACGACTAGCGGGAGGGCCGGTGAGCAGTTCTTC
TRBJ1-4,-,TRBV5-6,-,15,CASSLVGTTNEKLFF,TGTGCCAGCAGCTTGGTGGGCACAACTAATGAAAAACTGTTTTTT
TRBJ1-1,-,TRBV28,-,14,CASSLPGENTEAFF,TGTGCCAGCAGTTTACCGGGGGAGAACACTGAAGCTTTCTTT
TRBJ1-1,-,TRBV27,-,15,CASSFGGIAGSEAFF,TGTGCCAGCAGTTTTGGAGGAATCGCGGGATCTGAAGCTTTCTTT
TRBJ2-2,-,TRBV28,-,15,CASREDPRHTGELFF,TGTGCCAGCAGAGAGGACCCACGGCACACCGGGGAGCTGTTTTTT
TRBJ1-5,-,TRBV6-1,-,13,CASSDWPTQPQHF,TGTGCCAGCAGTGATTGGCCGACCCAGCCCCAGCATTTT
TRBJ1-2,-,TRBV13,TRBD1,14,CASSLKGTDYGYTF,TGTGCCAGCAGCTTAAAAGGGACAGACTATGGCTACACCTTC
TRBJ1-4,-,TRBV4-3,TRBD1,13,CASSQLGTGRLFF,TGCGCCAGCAGCCAACTAGGGACAGGGAGACTGTTTTTT
TRBJ2-7,-,TRBV9,TRBD2,15,CASSVDFGLASEQYF,TGTGCCAGCAGCGTAGATTTCGGACTAGCGAGCGAGCAGTACTTC
TRBJ2-7,-,TRBV27,-,14,CGQGVKAGNYEQYF,TGTGGTCAGGGGGTGAAAGCGGGGAACTACGAGCAGTACTTC
TRBJ2-5,-,TRBV5-4,TRBD2,15,CASSPLAGGMATQYF,TGTGCCAGCAGCCCACTAGCGGGAGGTATGGCGACCCAGTACTTC
TRBJ1-2,-,TRBV5-4,-,13,CASSPSLSWGYTF,TGTGCCAGCAGCCCCAGCCTTTCGTGGGGCTACACCTTC
TRBJ1-2,-,TRBV11-2,-,12,CASSHRTSGYTF,TGTGCCAGCAGCCATCGGACGAGCGGCTACACCTTC
TRBJ2-1,-,TRBV7-9,-,15,CASSWGDRFYNEQFF,TGTGCCAGCAGCTGGGGGGACAGATTCTACAATGAGCAGTTCTTC
TRBJ2-7,-,TRBV24-1,TRBD1,18,CATTGGTGWTILPGEQYF,TGTGCCACCACCGGAGGGACAGGGTGGACCATACTCCCGGGAGAGCAGTACTTC
TRBJ2-7,-,TRBV27,TRBD1,15,CASSHRGTGFYEQYF,TGTGCCAGCAGTCACCGAGGGACAGGCTTCTACGAGCAGTACTTC
TRBJ2-1,-,TRBV9,TRBD2,15,CASSRTSGRANEQFF,TGTGCCAGCAGCAGGACTAGCGGGAGGGCCAATGAGCAGTTCTTC
TRBJ2-7,-,TRBV10-3,TRBD1,17,CAISDRVKGQGKDEQYF,TGTGCCATCAGTGACCGGGTGAAGGGACAGGGAAAGGACGAGCAGTACTTC
TRBJ2-5,-,TRBV5-3,TRBD1,16,CARSFRLSDRRETQYF,TGTGCCAGAAGCTTTCGTCTTTCGGACAGGAGGGAGACCCAGTACTTC
TRBJ1-2,-,TRBV15,-,15,CATSRDHGVMPTYTF,TGTGCCACCAGCAGAGATCACGGGGTTATGCCAACTTACACCTTC